Below, 16 T cell receptor beta chains from the same sample are listed, as sequenced in a study of blood T cells in healthy people across ages. Then a second PCR, running about 6 to 12 cycles, was carried out with a sample-barcoded 5' primer and a J-beta primer mix. TCRdb used MiXCR to reprocess the 5' RACE reads, holding one entry per CDR3 protein. In the table there are almost 1 million distinct CDR3 sequences, roughly 51% of which are singletons. The sample taken for sequencing was blood. These receptors all stem from a woman aged 55-70 years in good health.

V is TRBV21-1 and J is TRBJ2-1; TRBD2 is the table's D call, not checked against the DNA. With the DNA end fitting TRBJ2-7 better, the J assignment may be wrong. TRBV21-1 is reported as a pseudogene. The CDR3 loop spans 14 amino acids. CDR3 region: CASSKTTGYNEQYF. Written as DNA, the CDR3 is TGTGCCAGCAGCAAAACTACGGGGTACAATGAGCAGTACTTC.

In its sample, this clonotype was seen a few times. V usage is TRBV7-2 and J usage is TRBJ2-3; 14 nucleotides agree with TRBD2. The CDR3 sequence is 15 residues long. Germline V gene sequence: CDR1 SGHTA, CDR2 FQGNSA. The junction had 4 bases not matched to a gene; V was cut back by 5 bases and J by 6 bases. CDR3 residues: CASSTRTSGRDTQYF. Here the CDR3 DNA reads TGTGCCAGCAGCACGCGGACTAGCGGGAGGGATACGCAGTATTTT.

The gene calls are TRBV30 and TRBJ1-2; 12 bases align to TRBD1. V lost 6 bases, J lost 7 bases, and 12 bases stayed unmatched. The CDR3 loop spans 15 amino acids. Germline V gene data show CDR1 as GTSNPN and CDR2 as SVGIG (reference sequence). This chain's CDR3 is CACSGTGGPPAGYTF. Written as DNA, the CDR3 is TGTGCCTGCTCCGGGACAGGGGGCCCCCCGGCTGGCTACACCTTC.

The chain is built from TRBV29-1 and TRBJ2-7, with D hard to call. The CDR3 consists of 12 residues. Per the germline V gene, CDR1 is SQVTM and CDR2 is ANQGSEA. V dropped 5 bases and J dropped 5 bases, with 13 bases sitting between them. CDR3 DNA sequence: TGCAGCGTTCGTCAGGTTGCCCACGAGCAGTACTTC. It codes for CSVRQVAHEQYF.

Only a few counts were recorded for this clonotype. The CDR3 nucleotides are TGTGCCAGCAGTTTATTGGGACTAGGGACTTCGGAGACCCAGTACTTC. It yields the protein CASSLLGLGTSETQYF. V usage is TRBV27 and J usage is TRBJ2-5, with 8 bases matching TRBD2. The CDR3 consists of 16 residues. The V gene end was trimmed by 1 base and the J gene end by 5 bases; junction bases not matched to a gene: 9. From germline, CDR1 is MNHEY and CDR2 SMNVEV (reference sequence).

J is TRBJ1-5 and V is TRBV6-5, with a tentative D call TRBD1 (6 bases). Germline CDR1 and CDR2: MNHEY and SVGAGI. Trimming removed 0 bases at V and 5 bases at J, with 11 bases between. This CDR3 region has 15 residues. In DNA, the CDR3 is TGTGCCAGCAGTTACTCGATACAGGGCGATCAGCCCCAGCATTTT. Its protein is CASSYSIQGDQPQHF.

The chain joins TRBV6-2 or TRBV6-3 to TRBJ2-2; 12 bases map to TRBD2. CDR1 MNHEY and CDR2 SVGEGT come from the germline V gene. The CDR3 runs to 21 residues. V lost 7 bases and J lost 0; bases outside the gene matches: 18. The chain's CDR3 is CASNGRRGTSGQATNTGELFF. CDR3 in DNA: TGTGCCAGCAATGGCCGTAGGGGGACTAGCGGGCAAGCAACGAACACCGGGGAGCTGTTTTTT.

The rearrangement links TRBV11-2 to TRBJ2-7; D gene ambiguous. CDR3 length: 14 residues. Trimming shortened V by 2 bases and J by 2 bases, and 10 bases separated the two germline ends. Per germline, CDR1 SGHAT and CDR2 FQNNGV. In DNA, the CDR3 is TGTGCCAGCAGCTTATTTGGTAGCCCCTACGAGCAGTACTTC. Protein: CASSLFGSPYEQYF.

The V call is TRBV5-1, the J call TRBJ2-3; D is possibly TRBD1 (6 bases). The CDR3 totals 15 residues. V was pared by 1 base and J by 0 bases, with 9 bases between. Per germline, CDR1 SGHRS and CDR2 YFSETQ. The CDR3 coding sequence is TGCGCCAGCAGCTTGCAGGGGCACAGCACAGATACGCAGTATTTT. It encodes CASSLQGHSTDTQYF.

This clonotype was counted many times. The chain couples TRBV7-2 to TRBJ1-2; 8 nucleotides line up with TRBD1. The CDR3 spans 15 residues. V was clipped by 5 bases and J by 0 bases; unmatched bases: 5. Germline V gene data show CDR1 as SGHTA and CDR2 as FQGNSA. The CDR3 DNA follows: TGTGCCAGCAGCCCGTCGGGACAGGCTAACTATGGCTACACCTTC. It codes for CASSPSGQANYGYTF.

The chain joins TRBV5-4 to TRBJ1-6; D is unclear. V dropped 0 bases and J dropped 1 base, with 11 bases sitting between them. The germline V gene encodes CDR1 SGHNT and CDR2 YYREEE (reference sequence). CDR3 length: 17 amino acids. The CDR3 DNA is TGTGCCAGCAGCTTGGACCGGGTTTCTTCCTATAATTCACCCCTCCACTTT. Translation gives CASSLDRVSSYNSPLHF.

The rearrangement links TRBV7-3 to TRBJ1-3, with TRBD1 identical over 9 bases. The V and J ends lost 1 base and 2 bases, in that order; junction bases with no gene match: 3. The CDR3 spans 16 residues. The germline gives CDR1 SGHTA, CDR2 FQGTGA. CDR3 in DNA: TGTGCCAGCAGCTTAAGGGGACAGGGAACTGGAAACACCATATATTTT. This encodes CASSLRGQGTGNTIYF.

The chain has TRBV12-3 or TRBV12-4 and TRBJ2-5; D not resolved. The CDR3 has 13 residues. V lost 5 bases, J lost 7 bases, and 14 bases lay in between. In DNA, the CDR3 is TGTGCCAGCAGTCTGGAATCGTACGGGACCCAGTACTTC. Translated, it gives CASSLESYGTQYF.

The table lists this clonotype with a few counts. The J gene is TRBJ2-1, the V gene TRBV4-2; 10 bases agree with TRBD1. The germline gives CDR1 LGHNA, CDR2 YNFKEQ. Trimming removed 2 bases from V and 6 bases from J; junction bases left unmatched: 7. This CDR3 region has 16 residues. This chain's CDR3 is CASSQTTGQGSNEQFF. CDR3 DNA: TGTGCCAGCAGCCAAACAACGGGACAGGGGAGCAATGAGCAGTTCTTC.

This clonotype came up a few times. This chain links TRBV4-1 with TRBJ1-4, with D unclear. The germline V gene has CDR1 MGHRA and CDR2 YSYEKL. This CDR3 region has 12 residues. The ends were cut back, 6 bases at V and 8 bases at J, with 10 bases in the middle. The CDR3 protein is CASRPAGEKLFF. The CDR3 DNA reads as TGCGCCAGCAGACCGGCCGGGGAAAAACTGTTTTTT.

The chain is built from TRBV2 and TRBJ2-7; tentatively, D is TRBD1 (6 bases). The CDR3 length is 15 residues. From germline, CDR1 is SNHLY and CDR2 FYNNEI. The V end lost 5 bases, the J end lost 2 bases, and 16 bases lay between the germline ends. In DNA, the CDR3 is TGTGCCAGCAGTCCCAGGCAGGGGATCACCTACGAGCAGTACTTC. Its translation: CASSPRQGITYEQYF.